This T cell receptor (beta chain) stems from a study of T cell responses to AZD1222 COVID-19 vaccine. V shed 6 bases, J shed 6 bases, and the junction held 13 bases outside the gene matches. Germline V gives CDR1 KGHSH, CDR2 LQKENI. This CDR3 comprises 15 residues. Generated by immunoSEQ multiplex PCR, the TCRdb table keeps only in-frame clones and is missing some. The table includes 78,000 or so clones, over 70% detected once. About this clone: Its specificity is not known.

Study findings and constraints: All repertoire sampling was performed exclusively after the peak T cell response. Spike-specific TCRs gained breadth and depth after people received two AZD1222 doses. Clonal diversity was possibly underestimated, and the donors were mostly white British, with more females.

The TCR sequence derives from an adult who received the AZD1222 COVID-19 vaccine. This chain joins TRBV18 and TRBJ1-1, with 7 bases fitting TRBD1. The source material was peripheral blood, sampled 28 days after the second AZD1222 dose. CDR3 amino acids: CASSPRTGNAAEAFF. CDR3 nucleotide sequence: TGTGCCAGCTCCCCCAGGACAGGAAACGCCGCTGAAGCTTTCTTT.